This T cell receptor beta chain originates from a study of blood T cell repertoires in COVID-19. Study overall: Researchers got acute and convalescent COVID-19 samples from the United States, Italy and Spain. Nucleic acid was either cDNA or gDNA, and it came from T cells, B-cell-depleted T cells, or PBMCs.

Per the authors' pipeline: Reference gene primer amplification gave nucleated cell count estimates. Sequencing used immunoSEQ multiplex PCR; TCRdb keeps in-frame clones, though not all of them. V and J calls and clone size follow that table, whereas D and trimming were derived from the DNA. Of 200,000 to 250,000 clones in the sample, just under 85% were seen once. Sequencing was performed on peripheral blood. The receptor was derived from a man in his fifties with acute or convalescent COVID-19.

The CDR3 here is CSVDRTGKGQETQYF. The CDR3 nucleotides read TGCAGCGTCGACAGGACAGGGAAGGGACAAGAGACCCAGTACTTC. The chain employs TRBV29-1 and TRBJ2-5, with TRBD1 matching 8 bases. Germline CDR1 is SQVTM and CDR2 is ANQGSEA. This CDR3 region has 15 residues. V was pared by 6 bases and J by 2 bases, with 11 bases of the junction left unmatched.